What follows are 25 T cell receptor beta chains derived from one specimen sequenced in a study of blood T cell repertoires in COVID-19. Data came from immunoSEQ multiplex PCR; TCRdb stores just in-frame clones and leaves some out. The data contain 300,000 to 400,000 clones, roughly 90% of them singletons. The material sequenced was PBMCs or T cells enriched from blood (not recorded which). These receptors were collected from a man between 60 and 70 years old who had recovered from COVID-19.

This clone was counted a single time. The CDR3: CASSQGVVRSSGNTIYF. The CDR3 DNA reads TGTGCCAGCAGCCAAGGGGTAGTTCGAAGCTCTGGAAACACCATATATTTT. The rearrangement joins TRBV9 to TRBJ1-3; the D gene is possibly TRBD1 (5 bases). The V and J ends lost 4 bases and 0 bases respectively, with 17 bases between them. The CDR3 loop spans 17 amino acids. Per germline, CDR1 SGDLS and CDR2 YYNGEE.

The gene calls are TRBV5-1 and TRBJ2-5; 7 bases line up with TRBD1. Unmatched junction bases numbered 9, after V lost 4 bases and J lost 3 bases. The germline V gene encodes CDR1 SGHRS and CDR2 YFSETQ. CDR3 length: 15 amino acids. CDR3 bases: TGCGCCAGCAGCACCGCGACAGGGTCCGAAGAGACCCAGTACTTC. This translates into CASSTATGSEETQYF.

This clone was seen only a few times. This chain's CDR3 is CASRTGSTNEKLFF. Here the CDR3 DNA reads TGTGCCAGCAGGACAGGGTCGACTAATGAAAAACTGTTTTTT. The V and J genes are TRBV6-5 and TRBJ1-4; 7 positions match TRBD1. The CDR3 has 14 residues. With V trimmed by 6 bases and J by 2 bases, 3 bases remained unmatched. The germline CDR1 and CDR2 sequences are MNHEY and SVGAGI.

The rearrangement uses TRBV6-2 or TRBV6-3 and TRBJ1-5; possibly TRBD1 for D (5 bases). With 6 bases removed from V and 4 bases from J, the gap between germline ends came to 22 bases. This CDR3 region has 17 residues. Germline-derived CDR1 and CDR2 are MNHEY and SVGEGT. The CDR3 DNA follows: TGTGCCAGCAGCCGCATACAGGTTCCTGTTCGAAATCAGCCCCAGCATTTT. Protein: CASSRIQVPVRNQPQHF.

V and J are TRBV6-5 and TRBJ1-2; D uncertain. The CDR3 runs to 13 residues. Per the germline V gene, CDR1 is MNHEY and CDR2 is SVGAGI. Trimming took off 8 bases at V and 0 bases at J, with 10 bases between the two ends. The CDR3 here is CASLVYTNYGYTF. CDR3 nucleotide sequence: TGTGCCAGCTTAGTATATACTAACTATGGCTACACCTTC.

A few counts support this clone. The chain combines TRBV18 with TRBJ2-2, with 7 bases lining up with TRBD2. Germline V gene sequence: CDR1 KGHSH, CDR2 LQKENI. V dropped 3 bases and J dropped 3; count of bases not matched to a gene: 7. This CDR3 spans 16 amino acids. CDR3 amino acids: CASSPLGGTYTGELFF. In nucleotides, the CDR3 is TGTGCCAGCTCACCCCTGGGGGGGACGTACACCGGGGAGCTGTTTTTT.

The chain has TRBV18 and TRBJ2-1, with 8 bases identical to TRBD2. CDR1 is KGHSH and CDR2 is LQKENI in the germline V gene. V lost 1 base and J lost 3; bases outside the gene matches: 2. This CDR3 spans 15 amino acids. CDR3 sequence (DNA): TGTGCCAGCTCACCACAGCGGGAGCTCTACAATGAGCAGTTCTTC. Translated, it gives CASSPQRELYNEQFF.

The chain links TRBV7-2 to TRBJ2-1; D is uncertain. Trimming removed 4 bases at V and 5 bases at J, with 9 bases between. The germline gives CDR1 SGHTA, CDR2 FQGNSA. CDR3 size: 13 residues. This CDR3 reads CASSSDWNNEQFF. DNA of the CDR3: TGTGCCAGCAGCTCCGACTGGAACAATGAGCAGTTCTTC.

J is TRBJ2-7 and V is TRBV30, with 10 positions matching TRBD2. Germline values: CDR1 GTSNPN, CDR2 SVGIG (reference sequence). The CDR3 spans 15 residues. After removal of 0 bases from V and 1 base from J, the junction contained 3 bases not matched to a gene. The CDR3: CAWSVASGSSYEQYF. The CDR3, as DNA: TGTGCCTGGAGTGTAGCTAGCGGGAGTTCCTACGAGCAGTACTTC.

CDR3 protein: CASSPQGLAQHF. CDR3 sequence (DNA): TGTGCCAGCAGTCCACAGGGTTTGGCCCAGCATTTT. The chain carries TRBV27 and TRBJ1-5; tentative D call: TRBD1 (6 bases). Per the germline V gene, CDR1 is MNHEY and CDR2 is SMNVEV (reference sequence). This CDR3 has 12 residues. Trimming pared 5 bases from V and 11 bases from J, leaving 13 bases between.

J is TRBJ2-3 and V is TRBV4-3; weak D call: TRBD2 (6 bases). The V and J ends lost 1 base and 4 bases respectively, with 15 bases between them. Germline loops: CDR1 LGHNA, CDR2 YSLEER. The CDR3 sequence is 16 residues long. The CDR3 region has the DNA TGCGCCAGCAGCCAAGGTTTCGGGAGCCCCCCAGATACGCAGTATTTT. Residues: CASSQGFGSPPDTQYF.

The chain couples TRBV27 to TRBJ2-7; 7 bases agree with TRBD2. Losses at the gene ends were 9 bases for V and 3 bases for J; bases not matched to a gene: 8. Germline loops: CDR1 MNHEY, CDR2 SMNVEV (reference sequence). The CDR3 extends over 13 amino acids. CDR3 residues: CASRTAGVYEQYF. The CDR3 nucleotides are TGTGCCAGTAGGACTGCGGGGGTCTACGAGCAGTACTTC.

This clone was seen once. The gene calls are TRBV29-1 and TRBJ2-7; no firm D call. This CDR3 has 12 amino acids. Germline V gene lookup returns CDR1 SQVTM and CDR2 ANQGSEA. V dropped 0 bases and J dropped 6 bases, with 9 bases sitting between them. The CDR3 reads CSVEDSGFEQYF. As DNA, the CDR3 is TGCAGCGTTGAAGATTCCGGGTTCGAGCAGTACTTC.

The genes are TRBV5-1 and TRBJ1-6; TRBD1 aligns across 9 bases. The CDR3 sequence is 16 residues long. Unmatched junction bases numbered 12, after V lost 5 bases and J lost 9 bases. The germline gives CDR1 SGHRS, CDR2 YFSETQ. The CDR3 DNA follows: TGCGCCAGCAGACGGGCTGGGACAGGGCGGGGTTCACCCCTCCACTTT. The encoded protein is CASRRAGTGRGSPLHF. The whole variable domain, remainder taken from reference TRBV5-1 and TRBJ1-6, is KAGVTQTPRYLIKTRGQQVTLSCSPISGHRSVSWYQQTPGQGLQFLFEYFSETQRNKGNFPGRFSGRQFSNSRSEMNVSTLELGDSALYLCASRRAGTGRGSPLHFGNGTRLTVT.

This chain joins TRBV19 and TRBJ2-2, with D maybe TRBD1 (6 bases). Germline CDR1 LNHDA, CDR2 SQIVND (reference sequence). The CDR3 length is 16 residues. Trimming took off 3 bases at V and 7 bases at J, with 18 bases between the two ends. Written as DNA, the CDR3 is TGTGCCAGTAGTATTACCGGGACATTTCGGGGCGGGGAGCTGTTTTTT. Its protein product is CASSITGTFRGGELFF.

The chain links TRBV7-8 to TRBJ2-1, with TRBD2 matching over 8 bases. This CDR3 spans 16 amino acids. Per germline, CDR1 SGHVS and CDR2 FQNEAQ. With V trimmed by 2 bases and J by 2 bases, 5 bases remained unmatched. CDR3 coding DNA: TGTGCCAGCAGCTTAATGGGAGCGGGAGCCTACAATGAGCAGTTCTTC. The encoded protein is CASSLMGAGAYNEQFF.

This clone was picked up a small number of times. This sequence joins TRBV29-1 and TRBJ1-2; D is uncertain. The germline V gene encodes CDR1 SQVTM and CDR2 ANQGSEA. The CDR3 covers 13 residues. The V and J ends lost 3 bases and 0 bases respectively, with 8 bases between them. The CDR3 loop is CSVDRTTNYGYTF. CDR3 DNA: TGCAGCGTTGACCGGACTACTAACTATGGCTACACCTTC.

About this clone itself: This sample includes further DNA sequences coding for the same CDR3. The chain has TRBV6-5 and TRBJ2-7, with D uncertain. The CDR3 contains 15 residues. Germline V CDR1 and CDR2: MNHEY, SVGAGI. The V and J ends lost 0 bases and 0 bases respectively, with 9 bases between them. The CDR3 DNA is TGTGCCAGCAGTTACTCGCGAGGCAACTCCTACGAGCAGTACTTC. As protein: CASSYSRGNSYEQYF.

J is TRBJ2-3 and V is TRBV9, with 8 bases aligning to TRBD2. This CDR3 has 18 amino acids. Germline values: CDR1 SGDLS, CDR2 YYNGEE. Losses at the gene ends were 0 bases for V and 1 base for J; bases not matched to a gene: 10. Here the CDR3 DNA reads TGTGCCAGCAGCGTAGATACAGCGGGAGCTCCTGGCACAGATACGCAGTATTTT. It translates to CASSVDTAGAPGTDTQYF.

The rearrangement links TRBV18 to TRBJ1-1, with D hard to call. The CDR3 covers 12 residues. Germline values: CDR1 KGHSH, CDR2 LQKENI. V was pared by 2 bases and J by 8 bases, with 9 bases between. The chain's CDR3 is CASSPSGDEAFF. CDR3 in DNA: TGTGCCAGCTCACCATCGGGAGACGAAGCTTTCTTT.

This clone was picked up a small number of times. Here the CDR3 DNA reads TGTGCCAGCAGCCTAGGGACGCAGGGGATTTACGAGCAGTACTTC. Encoded protein: CASSLGTQGIYEQYF. The chain is built from TRBV7-6 and TRBJ2-7, with a tentative D call TRBD1 (6 bases). V shed 5 bases and J shed 4 bases, with 18 bases lying between them. CDR3 size: 15 residues. Germline lookup yields CDR1 SGHVS and CDR2 FNYEAQ. Filled out from reference TRBV7-6 and TRBJ2-7, the complete variable domain reads GAGVSQSPRYKVTKRGQDVALRCDPISGHVSLYWYRQALGQGPEFLTYFNYEAQQDKSGLPNDRFSAERPEGSISTLTIQRTEQRDSAMYRCASSLGTQGIYEQYFGPGTRLTVT.

The J gene is TRBJ1-3, the V gene TRBV19, with a tentative D call TRBD1 (5 bases). V was trimmed by 3 bases and J by 1 base, leaving 10 bases between them. CDR1 and CDR2 (germline): LNHDA, SQIVND (reference sequence). The CDR3 loop spans 15 amino acids. For the CDR3, the DNA is TGTGCCAGTAGTATTTCAGGGAGGTCTGGAAACACCATATATTTT. Translated, it gives CASSISGRSGNTIYF.

This rearrangement joins TRBV9 to TRBJ2-1; 9 positions agree with TRBD2. The V gene end was trimmed by 0 bases and the J gene end by 3 bases; junction bases not matched to a gene: 13. CDR3 size: 19 residues. Per germline, CDR1 SGDLS and CDR2 YYNGEE. The CDR3 loop reads CASSVGFSGGGLYYNEQFF. The CDR3 DNA is TGTGCCAGCAGCGTAGGTTTTAGCGGGGGAGGACTCTACTACAATGAGCAGTTCTTC.

The chain has TRBV20-1 and TRBJ2-7; D might be TRBD1 (6 bases). Trimming shortened V by 4 bases and J by 6 bases, and 10 bases separated the two germline ends. The CDR3 has 11 amino acids. Germline V gene lookup returns CDR1 DFQATT and CDR2 SNEGSKA (reference sequence). CDR3 bases: TGCAGTGCTACAACAGGGACCGAGCAGTACTTC. It codes for CSATTGTEQYF.

J is TRBJ2-2 and V is TRBV30; a possible D gene is TRBD2 (5 bases). The CDR3 runs to 15 residues. V was clipped by 3 bases and J by 6 bases, with 17 bases between them. Per germline, CDR1 GTSNPN and CDR2 SVGIG (reference sequence). CDR3 DNA: TGTGCCTGGAGATCGGTTCCTGGAGGCGCCGGGGAGCTGTTTTTT. This sequence encodes CAWRSVPGGAGELFF.